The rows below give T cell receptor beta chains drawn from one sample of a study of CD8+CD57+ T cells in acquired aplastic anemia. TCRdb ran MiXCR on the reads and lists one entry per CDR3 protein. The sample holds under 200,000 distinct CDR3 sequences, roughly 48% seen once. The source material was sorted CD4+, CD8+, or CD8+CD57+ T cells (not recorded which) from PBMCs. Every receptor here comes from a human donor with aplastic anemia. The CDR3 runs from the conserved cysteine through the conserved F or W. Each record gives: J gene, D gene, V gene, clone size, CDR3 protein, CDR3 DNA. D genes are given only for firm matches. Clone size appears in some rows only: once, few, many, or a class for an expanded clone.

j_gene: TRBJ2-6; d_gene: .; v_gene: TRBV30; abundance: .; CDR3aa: CAWSPPGSGANVLTF; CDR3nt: TGTGCCTGGAGTCCCCCCGGATCTGGGGCCAACGTCCTGACTTTC
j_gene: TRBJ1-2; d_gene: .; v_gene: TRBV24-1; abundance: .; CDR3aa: CATSGPTDSYGYTF; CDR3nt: TGTGCCACCAGTGGCCCGACGGACTCCTATGGCTACACCTTC
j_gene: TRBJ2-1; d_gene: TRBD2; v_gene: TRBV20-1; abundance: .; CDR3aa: CSARVTSGGNEQFF; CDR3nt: TGCAGTGCTAGAGTGACTAGCGGGGGAAATGAGCAGTTCTTC
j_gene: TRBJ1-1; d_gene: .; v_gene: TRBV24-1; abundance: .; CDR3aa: CATRASGVNTEAFF; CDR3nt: TGTGCCACCAGGGCTTCGGGAGTCAACACTGAAGCTTTCTTT
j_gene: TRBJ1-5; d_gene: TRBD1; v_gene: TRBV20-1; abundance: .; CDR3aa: CSATRQGEGGPQHF; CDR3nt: TGCAGTGCTACCAGACAGGGGGAAGGAGGGCCCCAGCATTTT
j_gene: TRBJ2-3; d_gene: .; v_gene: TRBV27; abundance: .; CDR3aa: CASGKSGSTDTQYF; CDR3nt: TGTGCCAGCGGAAAAAGCGGGAGCACAGATACGCAGTATTTT
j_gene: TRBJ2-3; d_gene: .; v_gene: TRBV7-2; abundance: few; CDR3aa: CASSLAGEEADTQYF; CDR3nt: TGTGCCAGCAGCTTAGCGGGAGAGGAGGCAGATACGCAGTATTTT
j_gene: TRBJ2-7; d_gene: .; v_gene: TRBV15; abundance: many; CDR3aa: CATSRDVGAYEQYF; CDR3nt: TGTGCCACCAGCAGAGATGTAGGAGCCTACGAGCAGTACTTC
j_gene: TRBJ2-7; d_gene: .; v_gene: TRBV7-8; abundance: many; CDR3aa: CASSLVQGPSYEQYF; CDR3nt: TGTGCCAGCAGCTTAGTGCAAGGACCATCCTACGAGCAGTACTTC
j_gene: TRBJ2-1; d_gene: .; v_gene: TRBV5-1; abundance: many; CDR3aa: CASSLGQGRNEQFF; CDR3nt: TGCGCCAGCAGCTTGGGCCAGGGGCGCAATGAGCAGTTCTTC
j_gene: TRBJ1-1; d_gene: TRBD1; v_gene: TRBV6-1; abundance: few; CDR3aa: CASTGGGQGARNTEAFF; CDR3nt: TGTGCCAGCACCGGAGGGGGGCAGGGGGCGCGGAACACTGAAGCTTTCTTT
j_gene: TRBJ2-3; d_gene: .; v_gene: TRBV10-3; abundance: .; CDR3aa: CAISDPQEGSGDTQYF; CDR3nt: TGTGCCATCAGTGACCCGCAGGAGGGATCGGGAGATACGCAGTATTTT
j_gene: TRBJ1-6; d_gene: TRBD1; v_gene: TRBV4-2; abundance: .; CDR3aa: CASSPIGQGHNSPLHF; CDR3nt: TGTGCCAGCAGCCCAATTGGACAGGGGCATAATTCACCCCTCCACTTT
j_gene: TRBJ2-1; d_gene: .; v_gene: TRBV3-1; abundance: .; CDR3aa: CASSQDSVRNEQLF; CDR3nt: TGTGCCAGCAGCCAAGACTCCGTGAGGAATGAGCAGCTCTTC
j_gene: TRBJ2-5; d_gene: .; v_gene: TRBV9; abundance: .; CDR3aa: CASSQDGTAGSQETQYF; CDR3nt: TGTGCCAGCAGCCAAGATGGGACCGCAGGGAGCCAAGAGACCCAGTACTTC
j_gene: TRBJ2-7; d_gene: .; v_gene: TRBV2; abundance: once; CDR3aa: CASSGEQGSYEQYF; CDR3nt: TGTGCCAGCAGCGGAGAACAGGGTTCCTACGAGCAGTACTTC
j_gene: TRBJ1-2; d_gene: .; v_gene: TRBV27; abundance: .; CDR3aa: CASSLSFPGNPAGYTF; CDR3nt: TGTGCCAGCAGTTTATCTTTCCCGGGGAACCCCGCTGGCTACACCTTC
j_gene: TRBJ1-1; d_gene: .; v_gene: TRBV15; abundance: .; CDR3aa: CATSIQRGTEAFF; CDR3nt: TGTGCCACCAGCATCCAGAGGGGCACTGAAGCTTTCTTT
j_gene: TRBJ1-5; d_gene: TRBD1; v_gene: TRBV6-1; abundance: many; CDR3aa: CASNWSGGEYQPQHF; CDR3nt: TGTGCCAGCAACTGGTCAGGGGGGGAGTATCAGCCCCAGCATTTT
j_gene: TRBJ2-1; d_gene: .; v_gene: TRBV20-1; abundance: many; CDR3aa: CSARPGPPESTAGEQFF; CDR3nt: TGCAGTGCTAGACCGGGCCCCCCGGAGAGTACGGCTGGTGAGCAGTTCTTC
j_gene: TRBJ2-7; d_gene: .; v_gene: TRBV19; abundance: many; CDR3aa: CASSISPGTRYHEQYF; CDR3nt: TGTGCCAGTAGTATATCTCCCGGGACCAGGTACCACGAGCAGTACTTC
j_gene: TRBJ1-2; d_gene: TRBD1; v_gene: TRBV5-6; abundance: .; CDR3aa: CASSFGQGRYGYTF; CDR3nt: TGTGCCAGCAGCTTTGGACAGGGAAGGTATGGCTACACCTTC
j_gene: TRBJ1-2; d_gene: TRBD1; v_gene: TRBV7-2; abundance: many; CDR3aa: CASSLAIQGATYGYTF; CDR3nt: TGTGCCAGCAGCCTCGCGATTCAGGGGGCGACCTATGGCTACACCTTC
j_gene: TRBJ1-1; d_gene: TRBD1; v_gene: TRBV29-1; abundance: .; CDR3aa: CSVDGGQGMNTEAFF; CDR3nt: TGCAGCGTTGACGGGGGACAGGGAATGAACACTGAAGCTTTCTTT
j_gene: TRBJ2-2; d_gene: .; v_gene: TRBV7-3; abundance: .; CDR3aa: CASSNSGTGELFF; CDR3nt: TGTGCCAGCAGTAACTCCGGAACCGGGGAGCTGTTCTTT
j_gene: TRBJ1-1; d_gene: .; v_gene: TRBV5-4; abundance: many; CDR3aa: CASSSEAFF; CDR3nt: TGTGCCAGCAGCTCCGAAGCTTTCTTT